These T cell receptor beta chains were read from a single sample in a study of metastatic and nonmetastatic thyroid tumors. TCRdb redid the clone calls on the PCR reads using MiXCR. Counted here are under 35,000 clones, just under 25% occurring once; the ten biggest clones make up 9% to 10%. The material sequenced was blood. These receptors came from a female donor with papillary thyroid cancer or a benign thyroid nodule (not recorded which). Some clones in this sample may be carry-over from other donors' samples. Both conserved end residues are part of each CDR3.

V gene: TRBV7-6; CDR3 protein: CASSLAGGGGEAFF
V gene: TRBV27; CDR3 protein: CASSSTAGPGEKLFF
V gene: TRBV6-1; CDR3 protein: CASRSAVGVQPQHF
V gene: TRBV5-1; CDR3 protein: CASSLDNTEAFF
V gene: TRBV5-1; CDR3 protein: CASSLWGLAMDEQFF
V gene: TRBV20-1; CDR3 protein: CSAPEGGPINSPLHF
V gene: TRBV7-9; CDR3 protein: CASSLAASESSLHF
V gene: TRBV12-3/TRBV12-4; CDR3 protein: CASSTGTGELFF
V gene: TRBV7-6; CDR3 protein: CASSSANEQFF
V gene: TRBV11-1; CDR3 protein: CASSLFFGNSYEQYF
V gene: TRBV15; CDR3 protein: CATSRETGEETQYF
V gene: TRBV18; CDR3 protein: CARSPEGTSTQYF
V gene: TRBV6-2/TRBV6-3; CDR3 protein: CASSKTGEETQYF
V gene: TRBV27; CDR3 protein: CASSPAGGSDYGYTF
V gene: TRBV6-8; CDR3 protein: CASWGLAGVTVELIF
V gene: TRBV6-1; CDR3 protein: CASSRLAGANEQFF
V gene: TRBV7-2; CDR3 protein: CASSFGDETQYF
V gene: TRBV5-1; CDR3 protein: CASSPVGVANYGYTF
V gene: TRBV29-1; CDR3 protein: CSVEGSGTNTEAFF
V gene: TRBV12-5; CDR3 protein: CASGLETGGGTNEQFF